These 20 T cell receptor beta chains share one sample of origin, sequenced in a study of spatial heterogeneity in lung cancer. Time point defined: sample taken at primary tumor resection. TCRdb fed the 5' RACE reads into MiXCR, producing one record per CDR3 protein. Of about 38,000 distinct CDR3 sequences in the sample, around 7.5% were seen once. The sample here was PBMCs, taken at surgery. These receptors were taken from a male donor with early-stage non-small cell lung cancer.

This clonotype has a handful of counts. CDR3 in DNA: TGTGCCATCAGTGAGTTTGGGAGCTCCTACAATGAGCAGTTCTTC. Residues: CAISEFGSSYNEQFF. This rearrangement joins TRBV10-3 to TRBJ2-1; D is perhaps TRBD2 (5 bases). V lost 1 base and J lost 0, with 7 bases in between. Germline lookup yields CDR1 ENHRY and CDR2 SYGVKD. The CDR3 loop spans 15 amino acids.

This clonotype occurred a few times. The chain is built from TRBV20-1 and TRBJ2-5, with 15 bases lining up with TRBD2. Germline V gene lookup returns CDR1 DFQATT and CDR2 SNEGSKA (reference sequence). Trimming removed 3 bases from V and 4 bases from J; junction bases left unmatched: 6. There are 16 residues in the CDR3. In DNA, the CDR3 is TGCAGTGCTAGCCGAGGACTAGCGGGGGGGAGAGAGACCCAGTACTTC. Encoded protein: CSASRGLAGGRETQYF.

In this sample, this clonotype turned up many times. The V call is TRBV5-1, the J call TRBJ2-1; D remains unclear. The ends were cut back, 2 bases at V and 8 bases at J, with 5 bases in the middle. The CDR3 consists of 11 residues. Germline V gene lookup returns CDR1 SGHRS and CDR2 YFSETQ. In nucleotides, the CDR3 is TGCGCCAGCAGCTTTAGGCATGAGCAGTTCTTC. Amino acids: CASSFRHEQFF.

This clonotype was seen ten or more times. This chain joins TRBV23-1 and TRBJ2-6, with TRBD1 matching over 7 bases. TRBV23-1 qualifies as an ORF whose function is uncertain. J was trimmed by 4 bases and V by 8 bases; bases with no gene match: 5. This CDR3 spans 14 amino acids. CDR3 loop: CASDATGGANVLTF. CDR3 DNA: TGCGCCAGCGATGCGACAGGGGGGGCCAACGTCCTGACTTTC.

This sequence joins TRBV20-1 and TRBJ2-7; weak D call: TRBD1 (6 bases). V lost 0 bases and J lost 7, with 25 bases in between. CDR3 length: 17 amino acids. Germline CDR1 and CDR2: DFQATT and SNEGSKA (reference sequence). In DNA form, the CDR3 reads TGCAGTGCTAGAGATAGGGGGATGGGGACCCTCTCCGGGGAGCAGTACTTC. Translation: CSARDRGMGTLSGEQYF.

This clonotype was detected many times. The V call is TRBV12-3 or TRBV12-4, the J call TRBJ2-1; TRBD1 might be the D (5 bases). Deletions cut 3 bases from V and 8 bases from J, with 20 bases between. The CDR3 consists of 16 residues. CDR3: CASSFLAWQGGHEQFF. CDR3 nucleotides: TGTGCCAGCAGTTTTCTGGCCTGGCAGGGTGGACATGAGCAGTTCTTC.

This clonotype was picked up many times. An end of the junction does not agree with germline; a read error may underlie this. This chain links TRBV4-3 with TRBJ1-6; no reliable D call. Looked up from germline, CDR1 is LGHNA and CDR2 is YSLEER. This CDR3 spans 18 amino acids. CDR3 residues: CASSQDPRRSSYNSPFHF. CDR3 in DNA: TGCGCCAGCAGCCAAGATCCGAGGCGCAGCTCCTATAATTCACCCTTCCACTTT.

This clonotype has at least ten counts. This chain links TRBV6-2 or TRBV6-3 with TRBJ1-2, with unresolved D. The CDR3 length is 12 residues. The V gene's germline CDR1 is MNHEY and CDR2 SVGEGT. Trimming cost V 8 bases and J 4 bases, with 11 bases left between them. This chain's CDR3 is CASEREGYGYTF. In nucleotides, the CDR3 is TGTGCCAGCGAGCGTGAGGGCTATGGCTACACCTTC.

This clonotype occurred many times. The DNA for the CDR3 is TGTGCCAGCAGTCGACGCCAGCCGAACACTGAAGCTTTCTTT. It is translated as CASSRRQPNTEAFF. The chain is built from TRBV6-5 and TRBJ1-1; D ambiguous. Germline V gene data show CDR1 as MNHEY and CDR2 as SVGAGI. The CDR3 extends over 14 amino acids. Trimming removed 5 bases from V and 1 base from J, with 11 bases in between.

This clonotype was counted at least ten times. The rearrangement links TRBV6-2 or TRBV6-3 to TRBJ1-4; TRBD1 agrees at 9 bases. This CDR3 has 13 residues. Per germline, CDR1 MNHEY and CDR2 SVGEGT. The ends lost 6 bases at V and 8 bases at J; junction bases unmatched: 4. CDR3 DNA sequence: TGTGCCAGCAGCGGGGACAGGGACGAAAAACTGTTTTTT. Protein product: CASSGDRDEKLFF.

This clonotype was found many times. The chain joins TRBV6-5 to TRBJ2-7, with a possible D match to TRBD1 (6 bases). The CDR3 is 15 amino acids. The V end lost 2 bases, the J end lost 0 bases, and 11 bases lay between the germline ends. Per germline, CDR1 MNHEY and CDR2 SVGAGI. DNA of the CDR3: TGTGCCAGCAGTTACAGGGACACGAGCTCCTACGAGCAGTACTTC. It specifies CASSYRDTSSYEQYF.

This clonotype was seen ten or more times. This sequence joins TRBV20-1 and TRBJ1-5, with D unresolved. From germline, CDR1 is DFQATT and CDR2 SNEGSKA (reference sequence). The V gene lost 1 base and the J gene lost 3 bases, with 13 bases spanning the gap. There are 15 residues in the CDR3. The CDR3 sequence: CSARASAQFNQPQHF. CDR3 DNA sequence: TGCAGTGCTAGAGCGTCGGCTCAGTTCAATCAGCCCCAGCATTTT.

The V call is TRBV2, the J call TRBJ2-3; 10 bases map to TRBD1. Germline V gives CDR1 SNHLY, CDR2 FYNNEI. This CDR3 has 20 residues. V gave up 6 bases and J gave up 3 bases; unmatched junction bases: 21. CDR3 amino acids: CASRARQGATLTSGTDTQYF. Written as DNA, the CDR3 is TGTGCCAGCAGAGCCCGACAGGGGGCCACTCTAACCTCTGGAACAGATACGCAGTATTTT.

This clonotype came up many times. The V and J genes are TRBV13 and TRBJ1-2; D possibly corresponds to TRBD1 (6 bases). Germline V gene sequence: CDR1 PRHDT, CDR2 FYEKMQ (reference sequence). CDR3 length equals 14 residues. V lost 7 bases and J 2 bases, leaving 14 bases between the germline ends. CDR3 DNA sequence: TGTGCCAGCACCCCCGACAGGTGGAACTATGGCTACACCTTC. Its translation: CASTPDRWNYGYTF.

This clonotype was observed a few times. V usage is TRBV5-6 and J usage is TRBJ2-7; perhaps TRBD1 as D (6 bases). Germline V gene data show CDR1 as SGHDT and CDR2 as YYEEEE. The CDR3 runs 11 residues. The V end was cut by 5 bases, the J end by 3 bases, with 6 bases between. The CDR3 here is CASRGHYEQYF. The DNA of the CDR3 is TGTGCCAGCAGGGGACACTACGAGCAGTACTTC.

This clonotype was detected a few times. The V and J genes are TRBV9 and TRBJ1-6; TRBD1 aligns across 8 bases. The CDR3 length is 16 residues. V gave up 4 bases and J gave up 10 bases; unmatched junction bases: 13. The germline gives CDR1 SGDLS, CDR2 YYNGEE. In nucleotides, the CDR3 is TGTGCCAGCAGCCTGACGACAGGGGATGTGGGGTCACCCCTCCACTTT. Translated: CASSLTTGDVGSPLHF.

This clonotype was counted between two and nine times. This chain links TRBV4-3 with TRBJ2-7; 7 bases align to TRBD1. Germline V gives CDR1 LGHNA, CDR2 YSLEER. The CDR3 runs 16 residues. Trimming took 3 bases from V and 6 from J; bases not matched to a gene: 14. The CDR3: CASSQTPGQSQLEQYF. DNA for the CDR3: TGCGCCAGCAGCCAGACCCCGGGACAGAGTCAGCTCGAGCAGTACTTC.

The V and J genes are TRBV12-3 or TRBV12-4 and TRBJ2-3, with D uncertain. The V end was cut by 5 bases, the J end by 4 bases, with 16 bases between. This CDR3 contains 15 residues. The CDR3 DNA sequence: TGTGCCAGCAGTCCGGAAGAATTGGGTGCAGATACGCAGTATTTT. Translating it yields CASSPEELGADTQYF.

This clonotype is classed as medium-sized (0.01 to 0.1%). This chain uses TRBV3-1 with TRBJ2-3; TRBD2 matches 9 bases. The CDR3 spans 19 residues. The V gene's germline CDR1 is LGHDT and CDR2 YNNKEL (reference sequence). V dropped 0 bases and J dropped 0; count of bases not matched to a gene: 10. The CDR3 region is CASSQDFASGVDSTDTQYF. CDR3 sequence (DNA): TGTGCCAGCAGCCAAGACTTCGCTAGCGGGGTCGATAGCACAGATACGCAGTATTTT.

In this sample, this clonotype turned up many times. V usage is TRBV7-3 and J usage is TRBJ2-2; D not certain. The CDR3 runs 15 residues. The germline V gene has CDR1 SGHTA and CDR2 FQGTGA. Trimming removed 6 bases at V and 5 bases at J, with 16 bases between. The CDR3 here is CASSLAGVGTGELFF. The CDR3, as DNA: TGTGCCAGCAGTTTAGCCGGAGTCGGTACCGGGGAGCTGTTTTTT.